A selection of T cell receptor beta chains follows, all from one sample in a study of blood T cells in healthy people across ages. TCRdb passed the 5' RACE reads through MiXCR, listing each CDR3 protein once. The table has fewer than 950,000 distinct CDR3 sequences, less than 70% seen once; the top ten hold approximately 40%. Material: blood. The receptors shown here come from a man at least 80 years old in good health. Both conserved end residues are part of each CDR3. D genes are given only for firm matches. Some rows mark clone size as missing; the rest say once, few, many or name a class of expanded clone.

CDR3 length	V gene	J gene	D gene	clone size	CDR3 protein	CDR3 DNA
16	TRBV2	TRBJ2-4	.	few	CASSEAGARAKNIQYF	TGTGCCAGCAGTGAAGCCGGGGCGCGGGCCAAAAACATTCAGTACTTC
16	TRBV5-1	TRBJ2-7	TRBD2	once	CASSPWTSGSYNEQYF	TGCGCCAGCAGCCCCTGGACTAGCGGCTCCTACAATGAGCAGTACTTC
15	TRBV5-1	TRBJ2-4	TRBD2	.	CASSLFLAGGPIQYF	TGCGCCAGCAGCTTGTTCCTAGCGGGAGGGCCCATACAGTACTTC
14	TRBV9	TRBJ2-2	.	.	CASSVVGDPGELFF	TGTGCCAGCAGCGTGGTGGGGGACCCCGGGGAGCTGTTTTTT
15	TRBV7-9	TRBJ1-4	.	.	CASSAAGRIKEKLFF	TGTGCCAGCAGCGCCGCAGGGAGGATTAAGGAAAAACTGTTTTTT
14	TRBV5-5	TRBJ2-1	.	few	CASSLGEGVREQFF	TGTGCCAGCAGCTTGGGAGAGGGGGTACGTGAGCAGTTCTTC
15	TRBV5-1	TRBJ2-7	TRBD2	few	CASRERSGSSYEQYF	TGCGCCAGCAGGGAGAGAAGCGGGAGTAGCTACGAGCAGTACTTC
15	TRBV7-2	TRBJ2-7	.	.	CASSFGGLGINEQYF	TGTGCCAGCAGCTTTGGGGGGTTGGGGATAAATGAGCAGTACTTC
16	TRBV5-1	TRBJ2-1	TRBD2	.	CASSLTSGLGINEQFF	TGCGCCAGCAGCTTGACTAGCGGTTTGGGCATCAATGAGCAGTTCTTC
12	TRBV29-1	TRBJ2-4	.	.	CSVEVTKNIQYF	TGCAGCGTTGAGGTCACCAAAAACATTCAGTACTTC
16	TRBV24-1	TRBJ2-1	TRBD1	.	CATSDGTGAIYNEQFF	TGTGCCACCAGTGATGGGACAGGGGCGATATACAATGAGCAGTTCTTC
12	TRBV20-1	TRBJ2-5	TRBD2	few	CSARSSGETQYF	TGCAGTGCTAGATCTAGCGGCGAGACCCAGTACTTC
17	TRBV20-1	TRBJ2-5	.	once	CSARDPPQVRVVETQYF	TGCAGTGCTAGAGACCCCCCTCAGGTGCGGGTAGTGGAGACCCAGTACTTC